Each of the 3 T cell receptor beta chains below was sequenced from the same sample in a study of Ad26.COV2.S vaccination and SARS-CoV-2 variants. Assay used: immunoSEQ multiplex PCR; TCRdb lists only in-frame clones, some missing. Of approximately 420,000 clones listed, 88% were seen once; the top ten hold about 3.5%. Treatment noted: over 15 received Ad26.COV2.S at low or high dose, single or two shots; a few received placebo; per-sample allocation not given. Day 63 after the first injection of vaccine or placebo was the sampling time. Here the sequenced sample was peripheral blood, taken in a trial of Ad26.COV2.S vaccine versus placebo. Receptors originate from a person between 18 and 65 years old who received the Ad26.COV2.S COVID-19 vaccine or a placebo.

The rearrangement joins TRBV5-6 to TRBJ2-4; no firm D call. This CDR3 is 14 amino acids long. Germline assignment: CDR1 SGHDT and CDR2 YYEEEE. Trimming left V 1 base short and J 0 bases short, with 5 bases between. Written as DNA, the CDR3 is TGTGCCAGCAGCTTGAAACTAGCCAAAAACATTCAGTACTTC. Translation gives CASSLKLAKNIQYF.

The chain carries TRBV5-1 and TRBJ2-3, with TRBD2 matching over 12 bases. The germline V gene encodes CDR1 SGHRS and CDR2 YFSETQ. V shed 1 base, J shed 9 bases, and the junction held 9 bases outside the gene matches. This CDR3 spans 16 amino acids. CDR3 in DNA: TGCGCCAGCAGCTTGCAGGCTAGCGGGGGGGCCGGGACGCAGTATTTT. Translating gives CASSLQASGGAGTQYF. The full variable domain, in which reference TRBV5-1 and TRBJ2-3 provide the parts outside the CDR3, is KAGVTQTPRYLIKTRGQQVTLSCSPISGHRSVSWYQQTPGQGLQFLFEYFSETQRNKGNFPGRFSGRQFSNSRSEMNVSTLELGDSALYLCASSLQASGGAGTQYFGPGTRLTVL.

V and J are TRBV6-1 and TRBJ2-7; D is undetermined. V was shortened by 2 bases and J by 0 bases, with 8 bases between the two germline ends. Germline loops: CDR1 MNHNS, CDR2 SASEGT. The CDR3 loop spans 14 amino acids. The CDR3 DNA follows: TGTGCCAGCAGTGAACAAACGGACTCCTACGAGCAGTACTTC. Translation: CASSEQTDSYEQYF.